These 20 T cell receptor beta chains were sequenced from one sample in a study of CD8 T cells in Susac syndrome. The RNA, roughly 0.45 to 1 ug, was put through reverse transcription using random hexamers. MiXCR was run by TCRdb on the immunoSEQ multiplex PCR reads, yielding one entry per CDR3 protein. The sample holds about 180,000 distinct CDR3 sequences, approximately 94% seen once. The sequenced sample consisted of CD4+ T cells from PBMCs. Receptors were obtained from a human donor with multiple sclerosis.

The chain links TRBV13 to TRBJ2-3; 13 bases align to TRBD2. Looked up from germline, CDR1 is PRHDT and CDR2 is FYEKMQ (reference sequence). This CDR3 is 16 amino acids long. J gave up 2 bases and V 5 bases, and 4 bases lay outside the gene matches. This chain's CDR3 is CASSAGLAGATDTQYF. For the CDR3, the DNA is TGTGCCAGCAGCGCCGGACTAGCGGGGGCCACAGATACGCAGTATTTT.

The chain recombines TRBV20-1 with TRBJ1-2; 8 positions agree with TRBD1. After removal of 2 bases from V and 8 bases from J, the junction contained 16 bases not matched to a gene. Per germline, CDR1 DFQATT and CDR2 SNEGSKA (reference sequence). There are 16 residues in the CDR3. The CDR3 DNA follows: TGCAGTGCTAGATATCAGGGGGCTCGGAATAAATCCGGCTACACCTTC. It specifies CSARYQGARNKSGYTF.

The chain combines TRBV11-1 with TRBJ2-3; D ambiguous. The CDR3 length is 16 residues. CDR1 is SGHAT, CDR2 FQDESV, per germline (reference sequence). V lost 1 base to trimming and J lost 2 bases, with 13 bases between them. CDR3 sequence: CASSLGVGIPTDTQYF. Written as DNA, the CDR3 is TGTGCCAGCAGCTTAGGAGTGGGGATCCCCACAGATACGCAGTATTTT.

The rearrangement links TRBV12-3 or TRBV12-4 to TRBJ2-1; D remains unclear. The V gene lost 3 bases and the J gene lost 8 bases, with 8 bases spanning the gap. This CDR3 contains 12 residues. The CDR3 sequence is CASSFSGYEQFF. In DNA, the CDR3 is TGTGCCAGCAGTTTTTCCGGGTATGAGCAGTTCTTC.

The chain employs TRBV18 and TRBJ2-5, with 9 bases fitting TRBD2. The CDR3 is 15 amino acids. The ends lost 5 bases at V and 4 bases at J; junction bases unmatched: 8. The germline V gene encodes CDR1 KGHSH and CDR2 LQKENI. As DNA, the CDR3 is TGTGCCAGCTCATCAGAGGGACTAGCAGGAGAGACCCAGTACTTC. This codes for CASSSEGLAGETQYF. Full variable domain (missing parts from reference TRBV18 and TRBJ2-5): NAGVMQNPRHLVRRRGQEARLRCSPMKGHSHVYWYRQLPEEGLKFMVYLQKENIIDESGMPKERFSAEFPKEGPSILRIQQVVRGDSAAYFCASSSEGLAGETQYFGPGTRLLVL.

As DNA, the CDR3 is TGCAGCGTTGAAGTCGCAGGGGGCCGCTACACCTTC. It translates to CSVEVAGGRYTF. This sequence joins TRBV29-1 and TRBJ1-2, with TRBD1 matching 8 bases. The CDR3 runs to 12 residues. The germline gives CDR1 SQVTM, CDR2 ANQGSEA. V lost 1 base and J lost 9; bases outside the gene matches: 4. Based on the CDR3 plus reference TRBV29-1 and TRBJ1-2, the full variable domain is SAVISQKPSRDICQRGTSLTIQCQVDSQVTMMFWYRQQPGQSLTLIATANQGSEATYESGFVIDKFPISRPNLTFSTLTVSNMSPEDSSIYLCSVEVAGGRYTFGSGTRLTVV.

The chain joins TRBV7-9 to TRBJ1-5; D gene ambiguous. Germline V gives CDR1 SEHNR, CDR2 FQNEAQ (reference sequence). This CDR3 is 13 amino acids long. Trimming removed 6 bases at V and 4 bases at J, with 10 bases between. CDR3 sequence (DNA): TGTGCCAGCAGTTTTTCCGGTAATCAGCCCCAGCATTTT. This sequence encodes CASSFSGNQPQHF.

The chain uses TRBV27 and TRBJ1-3; D remains ambiguous. The CDR3 spans 15 residues. The germline CDR1 and CDR2 sequences are MNHEY and SMNVEV (reference sequence). The V end lost 0 bases, the J end lost 0 bases, and 6 bases lay between the germline ends. CDR3 loop: CASSLSRTSGNTIYF. As DNA, the CDR3 is TGTGCCAGCAGTTTATCCCGTACCTCTGGAAACACCATATATTTT.

This rearrangement joins TRBV9 to TRBJ2-1; TRBD1 matches 10 bases. This CDR3 has 15 amino acids. Trimming removed 3 bases from V and 8 bases from J; junction bases left unmatched: 8. CDR1 and CDR2 from the germline V gene are SGDLS and YYNGEE. The CDR3 here is CASSGPGQGYHEQFF. In DNA, the CDR3 is TGTGCCAGCAGCGGGCCGGGACAGGGGTATCATGAGCAGTTCTTC.

The genes are TRBV2 and TRBJ2-3, with D perhaps TRBD2 (5 bases). This CDR3 spans 16 amino acids. Per germline, CDR1 SNHLY and CDR2 FYNNEI. Between the trimmed V and J ends, which lost 8 bases and 1 base, there was a span of 19 bases. The CDR3 region has the DNA TGTGCCAGCCTCACCCTAGCAGACCTGCGCACAGATACGCAGTATTTT. As protein: CASLTLADLRTDTQYF.

The chain couples TRBV3-1 to TRBJ1-1, with D unresolved. Germline V gene data show CDR1 as LGHDT and CDR2 as YNNKEL (reference sequence). There are 13 residues in the CDR3. V gave up 7 bases and J gave up 2 bases, with 11 bases separating them. CDR3 sequence: CASTRTQNTEAFF. CDR3 in DNA: TGTGCCAGCACCCGGACCCAAAACACTGAAGCTTTCTTT. Together with reference TRBV3-1 and TRBJ1-1, the CDR3 gives the full variable domain: DTAVSQTPKYLVTQMGNDKSIKCEQNLGHDTMYWYKQDSKKFLKIMFSYNNKELIINETVPNRFSPKSPDKAHLNLHINSLELGDSAVYFCASTRTQNTEAFFGQGTRLTVV.

This clonotype showed up just once. The chain combines TRBV15 with TRBJ2-7; D call uncertain. Germline-derived CDR1 and CDR2 are LNHNV and YYDKDF (reference sequence). V lost 3 bases and J 3 bases, leaving 6 bases between the germline ends. This CDR3 spans 12 amino acids. The DNA of the CDR3 is TGTGCCACCAGCAGTGGCAGCTACGAGCAGTACTTC. Its translation is CATSSGSYEQYF. The complete variable domain, with remaining parts taken from reference TRBV15 and TRBJ2-7, reads DAMVIQNPRYQVTQFGKPVTLSCSQTLNHNVMYWYQQKSSQAPKLLFHYYDKDFNNEADTPDNFQSRRPNTSFCFLDIRSPGLGDTAMYLCATSSGSYEQYFGPGTRLTVT.

This clonotype was observed a single time. The rearrangement uses TRBV2 and TRBJ2-6; weak D call: TRBD1 (6 bases). The CDR3 sequence is 17 residues long. Germline V gene sequence: CDR1 SNHLY, CDR2 FYNNEI. Trimming cost V 3 bases and J 0 bases, with 12 bases left between them. DNA of the CDR3: TGTGCCAGCAGTGATCTGACAGGCCTCTCTGGGGCCAACGTCCTGACTTTC. Translating it yields CASSDLTGLSGANVLTF.

The chain joins TRBV7-9 to TRBJ1-6, with D maybe TRBD1 (5 bases). The CDR3 consists of 14 residues. Trimming cost V 3 bases and J 7 bases, with 10 bases left between them. In germline, CDR1 is SEHNR, CDR2 FQNEAQ (reference sequence). Here the CDR3 reads CASSFDRWNSPLHF. CDR3 in DNA: TGTGCCAGCAGCTTTGACAGATGGAATTCACCCCTCCACTTT.

CDR3 in amino acids: CASSLVWGQSNSPLHF. CDR3 nucleotide sequence: TGTGCCAGCAGCTTAGTTTGGGGACAGTCGAATTCACCCCTCCACTTT. V gene TRBV7-2 combines with J gene TRBJ1-6; 7 nucleotides line up with TRBD1. The V gene's germline CDR1 is SGHTA and CDR2 FQGNSA. This CDR3 is built from 16 residues. V gave up 1 base and J gave up 7 bases; unmatched junction bases: 7.

Only one count was recorded for this clonotype. This chain links TRBV15 with TRBJ1-4, with a possible D match to TRBD1 (5 bases). The CDR3 has 15 residues. V was shortened by 1 base and J by 2 bases, with 8 bases between the two germline ends. The germline V gene has CDR1 LNHNV and CDR2 YYDKDF (reference sequence). The CDR3, as DNA: TGTGCCACCAGCAGAGGAGGGGAGACTAATGAAAAACTGTTTTTT. It codes for CATSRGGETNEKLFF.

The chain combines TRBV5-6 with TRBJ1-5, with D perhaps matching TRBD1 (5 bases). In germline, CDR1 is SGHDT, CDR2 YYEEEE. This CDR3 contains 13 residues. V lost 1 base, J lost 5 bases, and 7 bases lay in between. The CDR3 DNA follows: TGTGCCAGCAGCTTGTGGGACCATCAGCCCCAGCATTTT. This codes for CASSLWDHQPQHF.

This chain uses TRBV7-9 with TRBJ1-1; 11 nucleotides agree with TRBD1. V lost 3 bases, J lost 10 bases, and 13 bases stayed unmatched. The germline gives CDR1 SEHNR, CDR2 FQNEAQ (reference sequence). The CDR3 length is 16 residues. The CDR3 sequence is CASSFDPGQGGQGAFF. DNA of the CDR3: TGTGCCAGCAGCTTCGATCCGGGACAGGGGGGACAGGGAGCTTTCTTT.

The genes are TRBV12-5 and TRBJ2-7, with D possibly TRBD1 on 5 matching bases. Germline CDR1 and CDR2: LGHNT and FRNRAP. The germline V and J ends were trimmed by 9 bases and 0 bases, with 12 bases remaining between them. This CDR3 comprises 13 residues. In nucleotides, the CDR3 is TGTGCTAGCCGAGACAGAAACTCCTACGAGCAGTACTTC. Translated: CASRDRNSYEQYF.

Written as DNA, the CDR3 is TGTGCCAGCAGCATACAGGGTATTGAGTCACCCCTCCACTTT. It is translated as CASSIQGIESPLHF. The chain couples TRBV3-1 to TRBJ1-6, with D possibly TRBD1 on 6 matching bases. This CDR3 has 14 amino acids. Germline CDR1 and CDR2: LGHDT and YNNKEL (reference sequence). V gave up 5 bases and J gave up 10 bases, with 15 bases separating them.